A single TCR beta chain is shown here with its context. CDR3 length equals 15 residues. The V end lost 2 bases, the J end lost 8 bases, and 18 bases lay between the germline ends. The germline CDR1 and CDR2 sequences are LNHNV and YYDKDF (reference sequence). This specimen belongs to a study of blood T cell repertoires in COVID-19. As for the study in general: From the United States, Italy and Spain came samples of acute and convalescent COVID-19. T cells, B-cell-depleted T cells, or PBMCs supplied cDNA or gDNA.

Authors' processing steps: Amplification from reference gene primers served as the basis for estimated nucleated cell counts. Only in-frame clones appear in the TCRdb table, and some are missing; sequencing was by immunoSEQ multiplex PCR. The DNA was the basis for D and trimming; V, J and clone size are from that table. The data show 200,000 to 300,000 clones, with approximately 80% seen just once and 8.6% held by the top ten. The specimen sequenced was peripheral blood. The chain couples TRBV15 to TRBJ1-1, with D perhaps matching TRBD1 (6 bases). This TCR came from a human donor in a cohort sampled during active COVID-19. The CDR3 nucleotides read TGTGCCACCAGCAGACCCGGGACACGCAAGAACGAAGCTTTCTTT. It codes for CATSRPGTRKNEAFF.